This T cell receptor beta chain was recovered during a study of T cell changes during pregnancy in multiple sclerosis. TCRdb keeps only in-frame clones here, not all; method: immunoSEQ multiplex PCR. There are about 48,000 clones in the sample; around 94% occur only once, and over 0.4% lies in the top ten. The CDR3 consists of 14 residues. The V gene lost 7 bases and the J gene lost 4 bases, with 17 bases spanning the gap. From germline, CDR1 is SGHTA and CDR2 FQGNSA. J is TRBJ2-7 and V is TRBV7-2, with D possibly being TRBD1 (6 bases). The sequenced sample was CD4+ T cells from peripheral blood mononuclear cells, obtained in the first trimester of pregnancy. The TCR sequence derives from a female donor with multiple sclerosis, enrolled in a pregnancy study. The CDR3 is CASTNNRVSYEQYF. The CDR3 nucleotides are TGTGCCAGCACCAATAACAGGGTCTCGTACGAGCAGTACTTC.